The clone carrying this T cell receptor beta chain has just a few counts. The antigen is unknown. These data are taken from a study of blood T cells in healthy people across ages. The study's findings and limits: Possibly, changes in expanded clonotypes were confounded because donor CMV status was unknown.

The people who gave samples were healthy Caucasians from Russia, aged roughly 6 to 100. Germline V gene sequence: CDR1 SEHNR, CDR2 FQNEAQ (reference sequence). The CDR3 has 14 residues. The V end lost 1 base, the J end lost 4 bases, and 10 bases lay between the germline ends. Through a sample-barcoded 5' primer and a J-beta primer mix, a second PCR was run for about 6 to 12 cycles. TCRdb passed the 5' RACE reads through MiXCR, listing each CDR3 protein once. The sample comprises around 820,000 distinct CDR3 sequences, more than 20% of which are singletons, and roughly 3.5% rests with the top ten. These data were likewise used in another study, on T cells of mothers and their children. From that second work: RNA extracted was entirely used for cDNA synthesis, about 1.4 ug per 15 ul. No clone of persistent microchimeric T cells was detected.

Sequencing was performed on blood. The chain couples TRBV7-9 to TRBJ2-5; D is undetermined. This TCR was recovered from a boy aged 10-17 years in good health. This CDR3 is CASSLDEKRETQYF. The DNA for the CDR3 is TGTGCCAGCAGCTTAGATGAAAAGAGAGAGACCCAGTACTTC.